This T cell receptor (beta chain) is from a study of shared clonotypes between healthy human individuals. Turning to the study itself: Three plates were used per donor for CD4 naive, three for CD4 memory, two for CD8 naive and one for CD8 memory.

General study results and limits: Naive CD4 clonotypes overlapped across a handful of donors at about 5.3%.

All of the donors resided in Nashville, Tennessee, and each was a Caucasian adult. The germline CDR1 and CDR2 sequences are MNHEY and SMNVEV (reference sequence). V lost 7 bases and J lost 7; bases outside the gene matches: 17. The CDR3 is 18 residues long. The table lists this clone with a few counts. What it binds is not known. The method was immunoSEQ multiplex PCR; TCRdb's version includes in-frame clones alone and lacks a portion of them. The table includes more than 850,000 clones, 75% to 80% detected once. V gene TRBV27 combines with J gene TRBJ2-1; TRBD2 matches 12 bases. Sequenced input: memory CD4+ T cells from PBMCs. Subset of the sample: CD45RA-negative fraction. The clonotype comes from a man aged 18-30 years in good health. Some clones in this sample may be carry-over from other donors' samples. The CDR3 region has the DNA TGTGCCAGCAAAAAAGGGGGTTCCCTAGCGGGAGGGCCGAATGAGCAGTTCTTC. Protein sequence: CASKKGGSLAGGPNEQFF.